This T cell receptor (beta chain) is drawn from a study of identical twins. Study-wide results and caveats: Clonotypes of the beta chain that were abundant in cord blood carried fewer insertions (memory repertoires showed none). Analyses based on zero insertions could be partly confounded by invariant MAIT and iNKT cells.

In the case of this clonotype: Its antigen is as yet unknown.

The CDR3 spans 19 residues. V lost 0 bases to trimming and J lost 1 base; unmatched junction nucleotides: 12. Germline values: CDR1 LGHDT, CDR2 YNNKEL (reference sequence). TCRdb analysed the 5' RACE reads with MiXCR anew, one entry per CDR3 protein. The sample has nearly 650,000 distinct CDR3 sequences, just over 7% seen once. These data also formed part of another study, on yellow fever vaccine responses in identical twins.

The receptor's source is a woman under 30 in good health. The chain employs TRBV3-1 and TRBJ2-1, with TRBD2 matching over 7 bases. The source material was PBMCs. CDR3 in DNA: TGTGCCAGCAGCCAAGACGGCGGGAGATCCGGGAGGTCCTACAATGAGCAGTTCTTC. This encodes CASSQDGGRSGRSYNEQFF.